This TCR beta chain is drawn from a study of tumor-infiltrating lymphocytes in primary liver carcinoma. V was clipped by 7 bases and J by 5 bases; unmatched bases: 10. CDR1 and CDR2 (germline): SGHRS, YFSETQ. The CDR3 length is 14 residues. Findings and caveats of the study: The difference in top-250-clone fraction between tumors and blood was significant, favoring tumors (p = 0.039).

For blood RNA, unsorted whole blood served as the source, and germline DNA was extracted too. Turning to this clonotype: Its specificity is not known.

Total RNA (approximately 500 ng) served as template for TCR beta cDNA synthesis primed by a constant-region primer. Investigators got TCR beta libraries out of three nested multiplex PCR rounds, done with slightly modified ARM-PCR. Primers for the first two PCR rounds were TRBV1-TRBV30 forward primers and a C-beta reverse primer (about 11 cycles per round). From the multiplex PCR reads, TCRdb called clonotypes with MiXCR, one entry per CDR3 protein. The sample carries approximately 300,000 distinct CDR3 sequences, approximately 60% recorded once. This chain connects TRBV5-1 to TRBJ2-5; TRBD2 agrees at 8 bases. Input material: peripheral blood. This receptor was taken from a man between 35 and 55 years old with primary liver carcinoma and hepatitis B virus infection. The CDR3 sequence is CASAQTSGRETQYF. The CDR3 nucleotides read TGCGCCAGCGCGCAAACTAGCGGTCGGGAGACCCAGTACTTC.